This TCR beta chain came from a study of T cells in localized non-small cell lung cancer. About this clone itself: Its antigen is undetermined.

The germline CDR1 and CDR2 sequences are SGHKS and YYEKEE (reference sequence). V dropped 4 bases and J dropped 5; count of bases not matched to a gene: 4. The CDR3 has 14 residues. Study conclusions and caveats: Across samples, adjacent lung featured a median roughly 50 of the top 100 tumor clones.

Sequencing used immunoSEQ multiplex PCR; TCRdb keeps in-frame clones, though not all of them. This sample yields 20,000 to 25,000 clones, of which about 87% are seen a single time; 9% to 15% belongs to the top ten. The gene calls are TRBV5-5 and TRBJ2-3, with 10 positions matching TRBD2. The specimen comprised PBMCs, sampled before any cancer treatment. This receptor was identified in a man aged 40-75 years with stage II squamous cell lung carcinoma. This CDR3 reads CASSLPSGGDTQYF. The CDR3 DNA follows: TGTGCCAGCAGCCTTCCTAGCGGGGGAGATACGCAGTATTTT.